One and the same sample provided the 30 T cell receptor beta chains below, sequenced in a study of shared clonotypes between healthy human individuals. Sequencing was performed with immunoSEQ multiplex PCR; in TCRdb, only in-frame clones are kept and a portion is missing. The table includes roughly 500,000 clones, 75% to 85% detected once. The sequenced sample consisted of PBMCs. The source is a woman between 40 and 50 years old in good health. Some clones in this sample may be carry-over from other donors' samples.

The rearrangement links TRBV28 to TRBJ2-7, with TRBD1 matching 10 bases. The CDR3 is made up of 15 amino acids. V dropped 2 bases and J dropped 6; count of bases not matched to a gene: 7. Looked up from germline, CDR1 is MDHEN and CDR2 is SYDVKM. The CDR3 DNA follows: TGTGCCAGCAGTTTAGGCGACAGGGGGCGAATCGAGCAGTACTTC. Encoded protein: CASSLGDRGRIEQYF.

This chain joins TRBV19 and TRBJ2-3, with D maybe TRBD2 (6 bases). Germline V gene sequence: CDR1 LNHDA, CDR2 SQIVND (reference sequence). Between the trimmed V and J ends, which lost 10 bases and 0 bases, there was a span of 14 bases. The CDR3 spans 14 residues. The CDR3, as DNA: TGTGCCACCGCGGGACCCAAGAGCACAGATACGCAGTATTTT. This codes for CATAGPKSTDTQYF.

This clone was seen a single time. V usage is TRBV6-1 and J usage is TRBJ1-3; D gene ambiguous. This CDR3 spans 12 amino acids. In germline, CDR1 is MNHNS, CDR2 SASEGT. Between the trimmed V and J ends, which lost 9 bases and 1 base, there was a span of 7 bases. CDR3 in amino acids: CASGGSGNTIYF. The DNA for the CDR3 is TGTGCCAGTGGAGGGTCTGGAAACACCATATATTTT.

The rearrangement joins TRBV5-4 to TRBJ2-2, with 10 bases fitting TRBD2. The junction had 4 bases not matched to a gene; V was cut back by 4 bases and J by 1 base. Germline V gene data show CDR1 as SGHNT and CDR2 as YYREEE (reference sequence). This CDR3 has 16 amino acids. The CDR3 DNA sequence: TGTGCCAGCAGCCGACGACTAGCGGGGAACACCGGGGAGCTGTTTTTT. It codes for CASSRRLAGNTGELFF.

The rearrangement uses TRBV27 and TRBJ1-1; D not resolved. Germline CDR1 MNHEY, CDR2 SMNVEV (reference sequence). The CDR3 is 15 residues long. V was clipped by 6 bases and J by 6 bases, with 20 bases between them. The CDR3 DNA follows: TGTGCCAGCAGCATGCAAACCCCCCGAGTGGCTGAAGCTTTCTTT. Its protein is CASSMQTPRVAEAFF.

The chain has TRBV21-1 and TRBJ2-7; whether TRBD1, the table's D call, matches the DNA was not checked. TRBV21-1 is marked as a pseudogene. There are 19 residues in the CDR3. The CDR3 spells CASSNRRTGAMVEDYEQYF. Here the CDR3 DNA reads TGTGCCAGCAGCAATCGTCGCACAGGGGCTATGGTGGAAGACTACGAGCAGTACTTC.

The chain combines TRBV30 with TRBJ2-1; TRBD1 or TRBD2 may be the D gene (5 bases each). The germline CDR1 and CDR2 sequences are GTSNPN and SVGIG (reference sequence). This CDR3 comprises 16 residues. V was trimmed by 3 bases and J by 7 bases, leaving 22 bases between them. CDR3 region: CAWSGVKGPGPNEQFF. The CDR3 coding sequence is TGTGCCTGGAGCGGCGTTAAGGGACCCGGCCCAAATGAGCAGTTCTTC.

CDR3 amino acids: CASSLDGYNSPLHF. CDR3 sequence (DNA): TGTGCCAGCAGCTTGGACGGCTATAATTCACCCCTCCACTTT. The gene calls are TRBV7-3 and TRBJ1-6; D not resolved. Trimming took 3 bases from V and 3 from J, leaving 6 bases between them. This CDR3 region has 14 residues. Germline CDR1 reads SGHTA; CDR2 reads FQGTGA.

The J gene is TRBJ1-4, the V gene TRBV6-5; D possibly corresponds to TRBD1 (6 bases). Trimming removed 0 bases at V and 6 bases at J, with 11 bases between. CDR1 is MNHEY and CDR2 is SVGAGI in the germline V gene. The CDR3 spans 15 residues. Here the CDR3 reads CASSYSPTGDEKLFF. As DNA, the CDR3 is TGTGCCAGCAGTTACTCCCCGACAGGAGATGAAAAACTGTTTTTT.

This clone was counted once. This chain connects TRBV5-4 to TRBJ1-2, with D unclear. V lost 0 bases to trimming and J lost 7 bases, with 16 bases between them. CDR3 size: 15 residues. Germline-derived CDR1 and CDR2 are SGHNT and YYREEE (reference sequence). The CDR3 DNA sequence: TGTGCCAGCAGCTTGGCCGTGGCCTCACAGAGTGGCTACACCTTC. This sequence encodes CASSLAVASQSGYTF.

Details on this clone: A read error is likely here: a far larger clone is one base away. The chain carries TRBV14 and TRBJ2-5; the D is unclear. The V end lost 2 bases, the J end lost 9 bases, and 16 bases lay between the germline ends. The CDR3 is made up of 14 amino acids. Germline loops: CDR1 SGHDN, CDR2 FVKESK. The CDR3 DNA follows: TGTGCCAGCAGCCAACCAGCTCTTCGTGAGGCCCAGTACTTC. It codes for CASSQPALREAQYF.

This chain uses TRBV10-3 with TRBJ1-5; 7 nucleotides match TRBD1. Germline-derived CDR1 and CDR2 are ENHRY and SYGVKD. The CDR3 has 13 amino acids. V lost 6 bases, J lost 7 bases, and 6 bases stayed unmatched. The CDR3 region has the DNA TGTGCCATCAGGGATCAGGGGGAGCAGCCCCAGCATTTT. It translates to CAIRDQGEQPQHF.

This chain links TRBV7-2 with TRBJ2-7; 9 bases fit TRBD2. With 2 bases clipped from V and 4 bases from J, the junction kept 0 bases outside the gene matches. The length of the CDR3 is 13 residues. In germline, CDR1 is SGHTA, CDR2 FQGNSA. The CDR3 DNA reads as TGTGCCAGCAGCTTAAGCGGGAGGTACGAGCAGTACTTC. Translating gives CASSLSGRYEQYF.

In DNA form, the CDR3 reads TGCGCCAGCAGCCCACTGGGACAGGTCACAGATACGCAGTATTTT. Translating gives CASSPLGQVTDTQYF. V and J are TRBV5-1 and TRBJ2-3, with 8 bases aligning to TRBD1. V shed 4 bases, J shed 2 bases, and the junction held 6 bases outside the gene matches. Germline loops: CDR1 SGHRS, CDR2 YFSETQ. CDR3 size: 15 residues.

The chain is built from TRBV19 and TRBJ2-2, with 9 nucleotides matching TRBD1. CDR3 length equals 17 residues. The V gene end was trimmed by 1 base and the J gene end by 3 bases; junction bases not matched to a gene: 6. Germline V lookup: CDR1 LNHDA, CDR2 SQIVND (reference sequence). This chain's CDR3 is CASSIVERTGDTGELFF. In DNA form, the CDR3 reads TGTGCCAGTAGTATAGTGGAAAGGACAGGGGACACCGGGGAGCTGTTTTTT.

DNA of the CDR3: TGTGCCAGCACTCCGCTGGGGGCGAACTATGGCTACACCTTC. It yields the protein CASTPLGANYGYTF. The chain recombines TRBV6-5 with TRBJ1-2, with D possibly TRBD1 on 6 matching bases. Germline-derived CDR1 and CDR2 are MNHEY and SVGAGI. With 7 bases removed from V and 2 bases from J, the gap between germline ends came to 14 bases. This CDR3 contains 14 residues.

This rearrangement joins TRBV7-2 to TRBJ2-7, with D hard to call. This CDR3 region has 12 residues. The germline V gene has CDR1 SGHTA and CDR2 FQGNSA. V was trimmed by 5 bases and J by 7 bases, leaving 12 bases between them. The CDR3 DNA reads TGTGCCAGCAGCCCAGGCACGAGGGAGCAGTACTTC. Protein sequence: CASSPGTREQYF.

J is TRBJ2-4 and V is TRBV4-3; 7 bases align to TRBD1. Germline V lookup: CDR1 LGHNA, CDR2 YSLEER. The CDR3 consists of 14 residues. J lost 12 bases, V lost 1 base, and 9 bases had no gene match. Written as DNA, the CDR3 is TGCGCCAGCAGCCAAGGGGGAATTGAGGGGGCTCAGTACTTC. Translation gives CASSQGGIEGAQYF.

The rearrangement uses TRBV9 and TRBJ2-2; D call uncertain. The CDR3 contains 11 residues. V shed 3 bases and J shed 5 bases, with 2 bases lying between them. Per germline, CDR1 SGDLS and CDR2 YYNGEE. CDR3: CASSATGELFF. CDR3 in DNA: TGTGCCAGCAGCGCGACCGGGGAGCTGTTTTTT.

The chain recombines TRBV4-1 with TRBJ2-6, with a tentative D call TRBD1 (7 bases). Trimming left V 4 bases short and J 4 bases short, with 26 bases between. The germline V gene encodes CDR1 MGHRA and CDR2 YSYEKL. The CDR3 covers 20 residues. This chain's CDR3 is CASSRSPRQGGSGGANVLTF. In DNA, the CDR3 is TGCGCCAGCAGCCGATCCCCCCGACAGGGAGGTTCGGGGGGGGCCAACGTCCTGACTTTC.

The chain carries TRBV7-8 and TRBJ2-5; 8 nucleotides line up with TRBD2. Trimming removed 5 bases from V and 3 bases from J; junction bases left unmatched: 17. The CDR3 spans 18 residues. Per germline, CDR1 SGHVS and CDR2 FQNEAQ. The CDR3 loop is CASSPDPRGAGGEETQYF. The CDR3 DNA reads TGTGCCAGCAGCCCCGATCCCAGAGGGGCGGGAGGAGAAGAGACCCAGTACTTC.

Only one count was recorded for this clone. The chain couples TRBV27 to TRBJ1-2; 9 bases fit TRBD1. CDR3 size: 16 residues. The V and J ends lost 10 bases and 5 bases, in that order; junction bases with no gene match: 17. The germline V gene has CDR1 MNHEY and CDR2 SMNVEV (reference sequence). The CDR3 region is CATRPITGGVRYGYTF. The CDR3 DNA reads TGTGCCACCCGCCCAATCACAGGGGGCGTAAGGTATGGCTACACCTTC.

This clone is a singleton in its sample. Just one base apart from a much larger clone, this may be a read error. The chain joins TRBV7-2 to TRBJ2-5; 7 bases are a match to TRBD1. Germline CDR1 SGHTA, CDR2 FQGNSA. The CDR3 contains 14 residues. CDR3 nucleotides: TGTGCCAGCAGCCTGACAGGGAACCAAGAGGCCCAGTACTTC. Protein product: CASSLTGNQEAQYF.

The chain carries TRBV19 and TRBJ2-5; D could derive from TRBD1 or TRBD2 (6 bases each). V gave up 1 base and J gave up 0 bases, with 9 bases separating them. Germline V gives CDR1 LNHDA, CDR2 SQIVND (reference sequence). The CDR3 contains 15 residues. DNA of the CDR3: TGTGCCAGTAGTATAGGCGGGACACACCAAGAGACCCAGTACTTC. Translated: CASSIGGTHQETQYF.

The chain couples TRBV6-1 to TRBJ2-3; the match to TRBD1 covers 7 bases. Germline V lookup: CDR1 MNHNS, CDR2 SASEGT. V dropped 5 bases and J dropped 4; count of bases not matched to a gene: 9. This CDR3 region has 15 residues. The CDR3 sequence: CASSTTGAGADTQYF. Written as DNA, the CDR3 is TGTGCCAGCAGTACTACAGGGGCCGGGGCAGATACGCAGTATTTT.

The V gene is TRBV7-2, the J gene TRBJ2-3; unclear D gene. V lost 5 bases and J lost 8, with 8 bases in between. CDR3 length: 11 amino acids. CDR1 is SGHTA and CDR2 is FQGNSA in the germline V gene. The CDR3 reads CASSLDVTQYF. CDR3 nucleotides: TGTGCCAGCAGCCTCGATGTTACGCAGTATTTT.

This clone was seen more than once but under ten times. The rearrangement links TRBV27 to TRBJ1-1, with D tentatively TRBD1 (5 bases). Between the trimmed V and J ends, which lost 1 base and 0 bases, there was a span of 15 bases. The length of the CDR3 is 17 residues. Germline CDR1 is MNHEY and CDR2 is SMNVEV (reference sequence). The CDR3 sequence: CASSLLGSRGMNTEAFF. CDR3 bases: TGTGCCAGCAGTTTATTAGGCAGTCGGGGGATGAACACTGAAGCTTTCTTT.

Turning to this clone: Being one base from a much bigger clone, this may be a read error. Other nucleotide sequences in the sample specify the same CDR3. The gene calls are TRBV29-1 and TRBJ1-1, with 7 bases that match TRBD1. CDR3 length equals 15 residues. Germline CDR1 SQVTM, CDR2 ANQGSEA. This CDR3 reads CSVGAYRGMNTEAFF. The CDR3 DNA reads TGCAGCGTTGGGGCATACAGGGGCATGAACACTGAAGCGTTCTTT.

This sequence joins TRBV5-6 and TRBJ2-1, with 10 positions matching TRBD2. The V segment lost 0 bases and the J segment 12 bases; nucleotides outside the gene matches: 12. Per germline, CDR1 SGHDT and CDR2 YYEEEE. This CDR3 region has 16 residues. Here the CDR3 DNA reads TGTGCCAGCAGCTTGGTATTGCCTAGCGGGAGCGGTGGGCAGTTCTTC. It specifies CASSLVLPSGSGGQFF.

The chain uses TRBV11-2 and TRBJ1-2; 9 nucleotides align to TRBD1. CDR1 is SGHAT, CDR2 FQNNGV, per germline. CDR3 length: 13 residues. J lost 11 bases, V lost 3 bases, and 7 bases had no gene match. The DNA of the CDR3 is TGTGCCAGCAGCTTGACGGACAGGGGCCTTTACACCTTC. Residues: CASSLTDRGLYTF.